These 7 T cell receptor beta chains originate from one sample sequenced in a study of T cell responses to AZD1222 COVID-19 vaccine (dated by TCRdb to the early 2020s). This specimen's time point label, per the study, means: baseline before first vaccination. Receptors were amplified or captured by the immunoSEQ multiplex PCR assay. TCRdb holds this immuneACCESS table with in-frame rearrangements only. Some clones are missing; in checked studies, unresolved V genes explain under half, and the rest has no known cause. Within this sample are 92,000 or so clones, with nearly 90% of them counted one time only. 1.5% to 2% of the sample is taken by the ten largest. The specimen was peripheral blood, collected on day 0 of AZD1222 vaccination. These receptor sequences come from an adult in good health.

The chain couples TRBV3-1 (or the pseudogene TRBV3-2) to TRBJ2-1; D is possibly TRBD2 (5 bases). The CDR3 contains 15 residues. Trimming shortened V by 1 base and J by 5 bases, and 12 bases separated the two germline ends. The germline CDR1 and CDR2 sequences are LGHDT and YNNKEL (reference sequence). CDR3 sequence (DNA): TGTGCCAGCAGCCAAGGGAGCGGATACGACAATGAGCAGTTCTTC. This codes for CASSQGSGYDNEQFF.

This chain joins TRBV28 and TRBJ2-7; the match to TRBD1 covers 10 bases. CDR1 is MDHEN, CDR2 SYDVKM, per germline. The CDR3 contains 17 residues. V was pared by 3 bases and J by 3 bases, with 11 bases of the junction left unmatched. The CDR3 here is CASSFPPAGTGDYEQYF. For the CDR3, the DNA is TGTGCCAGCAGTTTCCCTCCTGCCGGGACAGGGGACTACGAGCAGTACTTC. Complete variable domain (other parts from reference TRBV28 and TRBJ2-7): DVKVTQSSRYLVKRTGEKVFLECVQDMDHENMFWYRQDPGLGLRLIYFSYDVKMKEKGDIPEGYSVSREKKERFSLILESASTNQTSMYLCASSFPPAGTGDYEQYFGPGTRLTVT.

The genes are TRBV5-4 and TRBJ1-4; 7 bases match TRBD1. The CDR3 totals 16 residues. Looked up from germline, CDR1 is SGHNT and CDR2 is YYREEE (reference sequence). V gave up 0 bases and J gave up 5 bases; unmatched junction bases: 7. The CDR3 coding sequence is TGTGCCAGCAGCTTGGGACAGGGAGGACGAAATGAAAAACTGTTTTTT. This encodes CASSLGQGGRNEKLFF.

The V gene is TRBV18, the J gene TRBJ1-2, with 11 bases aligning to TRBD1. Trimming took 0 bases from V and 2 from J; bases not matched to a gene: 11. This CDR3 spans 19 amino acids. CDR1 is KGHSH and CDR2 is LQKENI in the germline V gene. The CDR3 sequence: CASSPPDVDRGPTNYGYTF. The CDR3, as DNA: TGTGCCAGCTCACCACCCGATGTGGACAGGGGGCCTACCAACTATGGCTACACCTTC.

This rearrangement joins TRBV3-1 (or the pseudogene TRBV3-2) to TRBJ2-5; D not certain. The germline V gene has CDR1 LGHDT and CDR2 YNNKEL (reference sequence). The CDR3 spans 12 residues. With 0 bases removed from V and 5 bases from J, the gap between germline ends came to 4 bases. The CDR3 is CASSQDRETQYF. The CDR3 nucleotides read TGTGCCAGCAGCCAAGACAGGGAGACCCAGTACTTC.

V usage is TRBV18 and J usage is TRBJ1-2; D unresolved. This CDR3 is built from 13 residues. Germline CDR1 KGHSH, CDR2 LQKENI. V was clipped by 0 bases and J by 5 bases, with 7 bases between them. The CDR3 DNA follows: TGTGCCAGCTCACCACCGTTGGAATATGGCTACACCTTC. It encodes CASSPPLEYGYTF.

This chain links TRBV4-2 with TRBJ2-7; D is perhaps TRBD2 (6 bases). V lost 0 bases and J lost 5, with 17 bases in between. This CDR3 is built from 16 residues. CDR1 is LGHNA, CDR2 YNFKEQ, per germline. CDR3 sequence: CASSQDRSSVAHEQYF. The CDR3 nucleotides read TGTGCCAGCAGCCAAGATCGGTCTAGCGTCGCCCACGAGCAGTACTTC.